This TCR beta chain was sequenced for a study of OX40 agonist ivuxolimab in advanced cancers. Study-level background: Recorded diagnoses for dose-escalation patients were hepatocellular carcinoma, melanoma, renal cell or head and neck cancer. Whole-study findings and limits: Circulating CD4+ and CD8+ T cells showed clonal expansion by week 6 at 0.1 to 3.0 mg/kg.

Only in-frame clones appear in the TCRdb table, and some are missing; sequencing was by immunoSEQ multiplex PCR. The table has 70,000 to 80,000 clones, more than 75% seen once. Between the trimmed V and J ends, which lost 8 bases and 3 bases, there was a span of 7 bases. Germline V CDR1 and CDR2: MDHEN, SYDVKM. The CDR3 totals 11 residues. Only one count was recorded for this clone. Its target is unknown. The source is an adult with an advanced solid tumor such as melanoma, head and neck, liver or kidney cancer. Sequences were derived from CD4+ or CD8+ T cells sorted from blood, sampled in a trial of the OX40 agonist ivuxolimab. The chain has TRBV28 and TRBJ1-2; D gene ambiguous. Written as DNA, the CDR3 is TGTGCCAGCCTCTTCGACTATGGCTACACCTTC. This encodes CASLFDYGYTF.